This is a list of T cell receptor beta chains from one sample in a study of patients and donors after allogeneic stem cell transplantation. Each CDR3 protein gets one entry after TCRdb re-called the RT-PCR reads with MiXCR. Of about 26,000 distinct CDR3 sequences listed, 6.5% to 10% are singletons. Input material: blood, either unsorted or a sorted T cell fraction (not recorded which). Every receptor here comes from a human donor who was either an allogeneic HSCT recipient or a stem cell or donor lymphocyte infusion donor (not recorded which). It is not recorded whose cells these are; they may come from a transplant donor. Both conserved end residues are part of each CDR3. A D gene is named only where the DNA matches it firmly. Size is omitted from some rows. Given values are once, few, many or a class for expanded clones.

v_gene	j_gene	abundance	d_gene	CDR3aa	CDR3nt
TRBV27	TRBJ2-7	few	NA	CASSHDRSSYEQYF	TGTGCCAGCAGCCATGACAGGAGCTCCTACGAGCAGTACTTC
TRBV14	TRBJ1-5	NA	NA	CASRLGQLGRFQPQHF	TGTGCCAGCAGACTCGGGCAGCTTGGCCGTTTTCAGCCCCAGCATTTT
TRBV11-3	TRBJ2-1	many	TRBD2	CASSPDNGLGEGNEQFF	TGTGCCAGCAGCCCAGATAACGGACTAGGGGAAGGGAATGAGCAGTTCTTC
TRBV30	TRBJ1-5	many	NA	CAWSGWGNQPQHF	TGTGCCTGGAGCGGCTGGGGCAATCAGCCCCAGCATTTT
TRBV7-9	TRBJ1-2	NA	NA	CASSLGPGANYGYTF	TGTGCCAGCAGCTTAGGTCCGGGGGCTAACTATGGCTACACCTTC
TRBV28	TRBJ2-5	many	NA	CASSFPGGQETQYF	TGTGCCAGCAGTTTCCCGGGTGGTCAAGAGACCCAGTACTTC
TRBV7-9	TRBJ1-1	NA	NA	CASSLDGRGNTEAFF	TGTGCCAGCAGCTTAGACGGGAGGGGTAACACTGAAGCTTTCTTT
TRBV9	TRBJ1-3	many	NA	CASSVTPQRTSGNTIYF	TGTGCCAGCAGCGTGACCCCGCAAAGGACCTCTGGAAACACCATATATTTT
TRBV7-3	TRBJ2-3	many	TRBD2	CASSPGGGTDTQYF	TGTGCCAGCAGCCCCGGGGGGGGCACAGATACGCAGTATTTT
TRBV7-2	TRBJ2-3	many	NA	CASSSGNSRLTDTQYF	TGTGCCAGCAGCTCCGGGAACAGCAGGCTCACAGATACGCAGTATTTT
TRBV10-1	TRBJ1-1	NA	NA	CASSWTEAFF	TGCGCCAGCAGTTGGACTGAAGCTTTCTTT
TRBV5-6	TRBJ2-2	few	TRBD1	CASSIDRVNTGELFF	TGTGCCAGCAGCATTGACAGGGTGAACACCGGGGAGCTGTTTTTT
TRBV5-1	TRBJ1-1	NA	NA	CASSLNKGGFNRDTEAFF	TGCGCCAGCAGCTTGAATAAAGGGGGTTTTAACCGGGACACTGAAGCTTTCTTT
TRBV11-2	TRBJ1-2	NA	NA	CASSSARGENGYTF	TGTGCCAGCAGCTCCGCTAGGGGGGAGAATGGCTACACCTTC
TRBV5-1	TRBJ1-1	few	NA	CASSLGWNTEAFF	TGCGCCAGCAGCTTGGGCTGGAACACTGAAGCTTTCTTT
TRBV7-3	TRBJ2-1	many	NA	CASSLRAGSSYNEQFF	TGTGCCAGCAGCTTAAGGGCAGGGAGCTCCTACAATGAGCAGTTCTTC
TRBV3-1	TRBJ2-3	many	NA	CASSKGPDTQYF	TGTGCCAGCAGCAAAGGACCAGATACGCAGTATTTT
TRBV10-3	TRBJ1-1	many	NA	CATINRDLGRAFF	TGTGCCACGATCAATCGGGACTTGGGGAGAGCTTTCTTT
TRBV12-3/TRBV12-4	TRBJ1-1	many	NA	CASGVLKDTEAFF	TGTGCCAGTGGCGTTTTAAAGGACACTGAAGCTTTCTTT
TRBV27	TRBJ2-2	NA	TRBD1	CASKPGGSGELFF	TGTGCCAGCAAGCCAGGGGGCTCCGGGGAGCTGTTTTTT
TRBV7-2	TRBJ1-3	many	NA	CASSLGRDGGGNTIYF	TGTGCCAGCAGCCTAGGGCGGGACGGAGGAGGAAACACCATATATTTT
TRBV28	TRBJ1-2	many	NA	CASSFTETYSYGYTF	TGTGCCAGCAGTTTCACGGAAACTTATTCCTATGGCTACACCTTC
TRBV12-3/TRBV12-4	TRBJ1-2	many	NA	CASSSKGYGYTF	TGTGCCAGCAGTTCAAAGGGCTATGGCTACACCTTC
TRBV5-1	TRBJ2-1	few	TRBD2	CASRQSSGGETYNEQFF	TGCGCCAGCAGGCAATCTAGCGGGGGGGAAACATACAATGAGCAGTTCTTC
TRBV9	TRBJ2-5	many	NA	CASSGLATETQYF	TGTGCCAGCAGCGGTCTAGCGACAGAGACCCAGTACTTC
TRBV6-1	TRBJ1-1	many	NA	CASNRRRETEAFF	TGTGCCAGCAACCGGCGGAGGGAGACTGAAGCTTTCTTT
TRBV7-7	TRBJ2-5	NA	NA	CASSPGKALVETQYF	TGTGCCAGCAGCCCGGGGAAAGCTCTGGTTGAGACCCAGTACTTC
TRBV5-1	TRBJ1-2	NA	NA	CASSLGRETGGYGYTF	TGCGCCAGCAGCTTGGGCAGGGAAACCGGGGGCTATGGCTACACCTTC
TRBV6-1	TRBJ2-7	many	NA	CASRRWGSKDPYEQYF	TGTGCCAGCAGGAGATGGGGCTCTAAGGACCCCTACGAGCAGTACTTC
TRBV7-9	TRBJ1-2	many	NA	CASSSDPDRREDGYTF	TGTGCCAGCAGCTCCGACCCGGACAGAAGAGAGGATGGCTACACCTTC
TRBV7-9	TRBJ2-3	many	TRBD2	CASSSPGGQTDTQYF	TGTGCCAGCAGCAGTCCGGGGGGGCAAACAGATACGCAGTATTTT
TRBV4-1	TRBJ2-2	few	TRBD1	CASSQGRGLTGLVSGELFF	TGCGCCAGCAGCCAAGGTAGAGGATTGACAGGGTTGGTATCCGGGGAGCTGTTTTTT
TRBV28	TRBJ2-7	many	NA	CASSLFLGTLTATVTYEQYF	TGTGCCAGCAGTTTATTTCTCGGGACCCTCACCGCTACAGTCACCTACGAGCAGTACTTC
TRBV28	TRBJ2-5	few	NA	CASIFTGRKRHQETQYF	TGTGCCAGCATTTTCACCGGGCGAAAGAGACACCAAGAGACCCAGTACTTC
TRBV30	TRBJ2-5	many	TRBD1	CAWSAGTGVSQETQYF	TGTGCCTGGAGTGCAGGGACAGGGGTGTCCCAAGAGACCCAGTACTTC
TRBV5-1	TRBJ1-1	few	TRBD1	CASSRDRGQVVGAFF	TGCGCCAGCAGCCGAGACAGGGGGCAAGTCGTTGGGGCTTTCTTT
TRBV4-2	TRBJ2-3	many	NA	CASSQDGGPTTDTQYF	TGTGCCAGCAGCCAAGATGGGGGGCCCACCACAGATACGCAGTATTTT
TRBV7-9	TRBJ2-7	many	NA	CASSFWGQDEQYF	TGTGCCAGCAGCTTTTGGGGGCAGGACGAGCAGTACTTC
TRBV7-9	TRBJ2-5	few	NA	CASSLAGSAGETQYF	TGTGCCAGCAGCTTAGCGGGGTCCGCGGGGGAGACCCAGTACTTC
TRBV24-1	TRBJ2-1	many	NA	CATSGGPSYNEQFF	TGTGCCACCAGTGGAGGCCCGTCCTACAATGAGCAGTTCTTC
TRBV7-9	TRBJ1-2	many	NA	CASRPSEGRGYTF	TGTGCCAGCAGGCCCAGTGAGGGCCGCGGCTACACCTTC
TRBV28	TRBJ2-1	few	NA	CASSLSEGYSYNEQFF	TGTGCCAGCAGTTTATCGGAGGGGTACTCCTACAATGAGCAGTTCTTC
TRBV12-3/TRBV12-4	TRBJ2-6	many	NA	CASSVGGSGANVLTF	TGTGCCAGCAGCGTCGGAGGCTCTGGGGCCAACGTCCTGACTTTC
TRBV9	TRBJ2-5	NA	NA	CASSVAPAQETQYF	TGTGCCAGCAGCGTAGCCCCAGCACAAGAGACCCAGTACTTC
TRBV10-2	TRBJ2-3	NA	NA	CASRSGPTSTDTQYF	TGCGCCAGCAGGTCCGGACCTACTAGCACAGATACGCAGTATTTT
TRBV7-9	TRBJ1-1	many	TRBD1	CASSRGQGVLNTEAFF	TGTGCCAGCAGCCGAGGACAGGGCGTTTTGAACACTGAAGCTTTCTTT
TRBV3-1	TRBJ1-1	many	TRBD1	CASSPGGAGNTEAFF	TGTGCCAGCAGCCCAGGGGGCGCGGGGAACACTGAAGCTTTCTTT
TRBV20-1	TRBJ2-1	many	NA	CSALSPGVDEQFF	TGCAGTGCTCTAAGCCCGGGGGTGGATGAGCAGTTCTTC
TRBV6-6	TRBJ1-6	NA	NA	CASRTDSNTLHF	TGTGCCAGCAGAACCGACAGCAACACCCTCCACTTT
TRBV29-1	TRBJ2-7	many	NA	CSVTTTKSSYEQYF	TGCAGCGTTACGACTACGAAGAGCTCCTACGAGCAGTACTTC
TRBV5-1	TRBJ1-5	NA	NA	CASSLGLTDSNQPQHF	TGCGCCAGCAGCTTGGGCCTGACGGATAGCAATCAGCCCCAGCATTTT
TRBV20-1	TRBJ2-7	few	NA	CSAYTEDSYEQYF	TGCAGTGCTTACACAGAGGACTCCTACGAGCAGTACTTC
TRBV6-5	TRBJ2-1	many	NA	CASSYGGGHDEQFF	TGTGCCAGCAGTTACGGTGGGGGTCACGATGAGCAGTTCTTC
TRBV5-1	TRBJ1-2	NA	TRBD1	CASSTDRGPYGYTF	TGCGCCAGCAGCACGGACAGGGGGCCCTATGGCTACACCTTC
TRBV7-8	TRBJ2-6	many	NA	CASSLEFRSGANVLTF	TGTGCCAGCAGCTTAGAGTTCCGGTCTGGGGCCAACGTCCTGACTTTC